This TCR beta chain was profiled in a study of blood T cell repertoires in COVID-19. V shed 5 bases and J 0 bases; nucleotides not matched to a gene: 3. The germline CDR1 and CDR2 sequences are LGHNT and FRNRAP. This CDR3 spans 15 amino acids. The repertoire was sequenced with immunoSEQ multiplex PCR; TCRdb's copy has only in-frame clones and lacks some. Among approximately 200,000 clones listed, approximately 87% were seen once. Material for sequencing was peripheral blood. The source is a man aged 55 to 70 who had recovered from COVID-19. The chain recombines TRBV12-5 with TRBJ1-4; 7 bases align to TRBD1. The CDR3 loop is CASGGQVTTNEKLFF. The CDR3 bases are TGTGCTAGTGGTGGACAGGTGACAACTAATGAAAAACTGTTTTTT.